Listed below are T cell receptor beta chains from one sample, sequenced in a study of T cell responses to AZD1222 COVID-19 vaccine. TCRdb's copy holds only in-frame clones and misses some; the assay was immunoSEQ multiplex PCR. The repertoire holds about 130,000 clones, with approximately 83% as singletons. This specimen was peripheral blood, taken on day 0 of AZD1222 vaccination. The source is an adult in good health. Each CDR3 is given with its conserved first and last residue. The D gene is left open where the match is weak. Part of the rows lack a size; the others show once, few, many or a class for expanded clones.

v_call	cdr3_length	j_call	d_call	clone_size	cdr3_aa	cdr3_nt
TRBV30	13	TRBJ1-1	NA	NA	CASWGSMNTEAFF	TGTGCCTCCTGGGGCTCGATGAACACTGAAGCTTTCTTT
TRBV15	18	TRBJ1-2	TRBD1	NA	CATSRLDVPGQGTNGYTF	TGTGCCACCAGCAGGTTAGACGTCCCGGGACAGGGAACGAATGGCTACACCTTC
TRBV4-3	14	TRBJ2-1	NA	NA	CASSQDSGFNEQFF	TGCGCCAGCAGCCAAGATTCGGGGTTTAATGAGCAGTTCTTC
TRBV11-3	13	TRBJ2-1	NA	NA	CASTRGTENEQFF	TGTGCCAGCACCCGGGGTACGGAAAATGAGCAGTTCTTC
TRBV29-1	14	TRBJ1-4	NA	NA	CSVLYNSRGRKLFF	TGCAGCGTCCTCTACAACTCCCGGGGGAGAAAACTGTTTTTT
TRBV4-1	17	TRBJ1-2	NA	once	CARGFGGGQNANYGYTF	TGCGCCAGGGGGTTCGGAGGTGGACAGAACGCAAACTATGGCTACACCTTC
TRBV11-3	15	TRBJ2-1	NA	NA	CASSLEGLGRNEQFF	TGTGCCAGCAGCCTAGAGGGGCTGGGCCGCAATGAGCAGTTCTTC
TRBV24-1	16	TRBJ2-7	TRBD2	NA	CATSDASGPPAAEQYF	TGTGCCACCAGTGACGCTAGCGGCCCTCCGGCGGCCGAGCAGTACTTC
TRBV18	15	TRBJ1-5	NA	NA	CASSFLQGGDRPQHF	TGTGCCAGCTCGTTCCTACAGGGCGGGGATAGGCCCCAGCATTTT
TRBV27	15	TRBJ1-1	NA	few	CASSIGANTDTEAFF	TGTGCCAGCAGTATAGGGGCAAATACGGACACTGAAGCTTTCTTT
TRBV4-2	13	TRBJ1-2	NA	NA	CASSQDGYYGYTF	TGTGCCAGCAGCCAGGACGGGTACTATGGCTACACCTTC
TRBV18	16	TRBJ2-2	NA	NA	CASSPNVAGNTGELFF	TGTGCCAGCTCACCAAACGTGGCGGGGAACACCGGGGAGCTGTTTTTT
TRBV5-5	14	TRBJ1-1	NA	NA	CASSFTAGDTEAFF	TGTGCCAGCAGCTTTACGGCGGGGGACACTGAAGCTTTCTTT
TRBV7-2	13	TRBJ2-7	NA	NA	CVSSLSLSYEQYF	TGTGTCAGCAGCTTAAGCCTCTCCTACGAGCAGTACTTC
TRBV30	11	TRBJ1-2	NA	NA	CAWSVRTGYTF	TGTGCCTGGAGTGTACGGACTGGCTACACCTTC
TRBV27	16	TRBJ1-3	TRBD1	NA	CASRAVGQGARNTIYF	TGTGCCAGCAGGGCCGTTGGACAGGGGGCAAGAAACACCATATATTTT
TRBV10-3	15	TRBJ1-3	NA	few	CAISNTGTAGNTIYF	TGTGCCATCAGTAATACAGGAACGGCTGGAAACACCATATATTTT
TRBV4-1	16	TRBJ2-1	TRBD1	NA	CASSQEQGARYNEQFF	TGCGCCAGCAGCCAAGAGCAGGGGGCGCGTTACAATGAGCAGTTCTTC
TRBV27	14	TRBJ1-1	NA	NA	CASMPAPRSTEAFF	TGTGCCAGCATGCCCGCCCCCAGGAGCACTGAAGCTTTCTTT
TRBV19	16	TRBJ2-4	NA	NA	CASSREGQLAKNIQYF	TGTGCCAGTAGTAGGGAAGGGCAGCTAGCCAAAAACATTCAGTACTTC
TRBV19	15	TRBJ2-7	NA	NA	CASSPGDSRSYEQYF	TGTGCCAGTAGTCCGGGGGACAGCCGATCCTACGAGCAGTACTTC
TRBV7-2	16	TRBJ1-4	NA	NA	CASSLRAGSTNEKLFF	TGTGCCAGCAGCCTTAGGGCGGGGTCAACTAATGAAAAACTGTTTTTT
TRBV7-9	13	TRBJ2-3	NA	NA	CASSLLGGDTQYF	TGTGCCAGCAGCTTACTGGGGGGAGATACGCAGTATTTT
TRBV12-5	15	TRBJ2-5	TRBD2	NA	CASGLGLAGGETQYF	TGTGCTAGTGGTTTGGGACTAGCGGGAGGTGAGACCCAGTACTTC
TRBV7-2	16	TRBJ1-5	NA	few	CASSPPTGNGNQPQHF	TGTGCCAGCAGCCCCCCGACCGGCAATGGCAATCAGCCCCAGCATTTT
TRBV27	13	TRBJ2-5	NA	once	CASSLRGMQTQYF	TGTGCCAGCAGTTTACGGGGTATGCAGACCCAGTACTTC
TRBV6-5	14	TRBJ1-3	TRBD1	once	CASSPRGHGNTIYF	TGTGCCAGCAGTCCCAGGGGGCATGGAAACACCATATATTTT
TRBV12-5	14	TRBJ2-1	NA	NA	CASGVGGRSNEQFF	TGTGCTAGTGGAGTTGGGGGGAGGTCGAATGAGCAGTTCTTC
TRBV7-2	13	TRBJ2-5	TRBD1	NA	CASSWDRGETQYF	TGTGCCAGCAGCTGGGACAGGGGGGAGACCCAGTACTTC